The TCR beta chain described here comes from a study of blood T cell repertoires in COVID-19. Study background: Donors in the United States, Italy and Spain gave samples during acute or convalescent COVID-19. In each case, the material was cDNA or gDNA derived from T cells, B-cell-depleted T cells, or PBMCs.

CDR3 size: 15 residues. V lost 0 bases and J 4 bases, leaving 10 bases between the germline ends. CDR1 and CDR2 from the germline V gene are KGHDR and SFDVKD. Original processing methods: Using reference gene primer amplification, nucleated cell counts were estimated. Using immunoSEQ multiplex PCR, the repertoire was profiled, and TCRdb retains in-frame clones only, with some absent. The DNA was the basis for D and trimming; V, J and clone size are from that table. This sample has about 170,000 clones, with around 87% found just once. Patients at the Seattle site were enrolled during active infection and followed longitudinally.

The TCR originated in a woman over 75 with COVID-19, enrolled during active disease. The sample was peripheral blood. The rearrangement uses TRBV24-1 and TRBJ2-3, with unresolved D. The CDR3 DNA follows: TGTGCCACCAGTGATTTGCGGAACAGCCCAGATACGCAGTATTTT. Protein sequence: CATSDLRNSPDTQYF.